The 30 T cell receptor beta chains below were found in one sample sequenced in a study of CD8 T cells in Susac syndrome. Random hexamers served to reverse transcribe roughly 0.45 to 1 ug RNA. TCRdb recomputed calls from the immunoSEQ multiplex PCR reads with MiXCR, one row per CDR3 protein. The sample has 110,000 to 150,000 distinct CDR3 sequences, about 94% seen once. Sequencing was carried out using CD4+ T cells from PBMCs. These TCRs come from a human donor with Susac syndrome.

V and J are TRBV28 and TRBJ1-5, with D unclear. Germline CDR1 is MDHEN and CDR2 is SYDVKM. This CDR3 comprises 12 residues. Trimming cost V 7 bases and J 4 bases, with 8 bases left between them. The CDR3 DNA follows: TGTGCCAGCACCTACCTTAATCAGCCCCAGCATTTT. Amino acids: CASTYLNQPQHF.

V gene TRBV20-1 combines with J gene TRBJ1-5; D gene unclear. The germline gives CDR1 DFQATT, CDR2 SNEGSKA (reference sequence). CDR3 size: 13 residues. The V and J ends lost 1 base and 1 base respectively, with 5 bases between them. CDR3: CSARATSNQPQHF. CDR3 in DNA: TGCAGTGCTAGAGCTACAAGCAATCAGCCCCAGCATTTT.

This clonotype has only a few counts. This chain links TRBV18 with TRBJ2-5; 12 bases match TRBD1. Unmatched junction bases numbered 2, after V lost 1 base and J lost 5 bases. The CDR3 covers 15 residues. Germline loops: CDR1 KGHSH, CDR2 LQKENI. The CDR3 DNA sequence: TGTGCCAGCTCACCACGGGACAGGGGGCAGGAGACCCAGTACTTC. Translating it yields CASSPRDRGQETQYF.

V and J are TRBV11-2 and TRBJ2-7, with 11 bases that match TRBD2. This CDR3 is built from 16 residues. The junction had 9 bases not matched to a gene; V was cut back by 5 bases and J by 3 bases. The germline CDR1 and CDR2 sequences are SGHAT and FQNNGV. CDR3 coding DNA: TGTGCCAGCAGCACCCAGACTAGCGGGGCCCGCTACGAGCAGTACTTC. This sequence encodes CASSTQTSGARYEQYF.

The V gene is TRBV18, the J gene TRBJ2-5, with 9 bases that match TRBD1. The V and J ends lost 8 bases and 5 bases, in that order; junction bases with no gene match: 6. The CDR3 is 13 amino acids. The germline V gene has CDR1 KGHSH and CDR2 LQKENI. The CDR3 coding sequence is TGTGCCAGCACAACCGGGACAGGGGAGACCCAGTACTTC. It codes for CASTTGTGETQYF.

The chain couples TRBV9 to TRBJ2-1; tentative D call: TRBD1 (6 bases). Germline V CDR1 and CDR2: SGDLS, YYNGEE. CDR3 length: 11 residues. V was clipped by 4 bases and J by 10 bases, with 9 bases between them. The CDR3 nucleotides read TGTGCCAGCAGCCTTGACAGGGAGCAGTTCTTC. This translates into CASSLDREQFF.

This sequence joins TRBV12-3 or TRBV12-4 and TRBJ1-2; D perhaps matches TRBD1 (5 bases). This CDR3 is built from 17 residues. Trimming shortened V by 4 bases and J by 3 bases, and 21 bases separated the two germline ends. In nucleotides, the CDR3 is TGTGCCAGCAGTTCTCCGGGACGGCGAAGGGTTGACTATGGCTACACCTTC. Protein sequence: CASSSPGRRRVDYGYTF.

The chain carries TRBV7-2 and TRBJ2-2; tentative D call: TRBD1 (5 bases). Per germline, CDR1 SGHTA and CDR2 FQGNSA. Trimming removed 5 bases at V and 4 bases at J, with 11 bases between. This CDR3 is 14 amino acids long. This chain's CDR3 is CASSPQGTTGELFF. DNA of the CDR3: TGTGCCAGCAGCCCCCAGGGAACCACCGGGGAGCTGTTTTTT.

The chain combines TRBV20-1 with TRBJ1-5; unclear D gene. The CDR3 extends over 12 amino acids. V lost 5 bases and J lost 3, with 8 bases in between. Germline CDR1 DFQATT, CDR2 SNEGSKA (reference sequence). CDR3 sequence reads: CSASTTNQPQHF. The DNA of the CDR3 is TGCAGTGCTTCCACCACCAATCAGCCCCAGCATTTT.

J is TRBJ2-1 and V is TRBV7-9; 10 positions agree with TRBD2. The junction had 8 bases not matched to a gene; V was cut back by 5 bases and J by 7 bases. The CDR3 extends over 15 amino acids. From germline, CDR1 is SEHNR and CDR2 FQNEAQ (reference sequence). CDR3 protein: CASSTQREGWNEQFF. The CDR3 DNA reads TGTGCCAGCAGCACCCAGCGGGAGGGATGGAATGAGCAGTTCTTC.

The rearrangement uses TRBV28 and TRBJ2-5; D possibly corresponds to TRBD2 (6 bases). Per the germline V gene, CDR1 is MDHEN and CDR2 is SYDVKM. CDR3 length: 16 amino acids. The V end lost 7 bases, the J end lost 5 bases, and 23 bases lay between the germline ends. CDR3 protein: CASIRGSLHGRETQYF. As DNA, the CDR3 is TGTGCCAGCATCCGGGGAAGTCTCCATGGGAGGGAGACCCAGTACTTC.

The chain is built from TRBV3-1 and TRBJ2-2; D not certain. Germline lookup yields CDR1 LGHDT and CDR2 YNNKEL (reference sequence). The CDR3 has 19 residues. Trimming stripped 0 bases from V and 1 base from J, with 18 bases between. The CDR3 DNA follows: TGTGCCAGCAGCCAAGAGGGGATCCAACCTCATGGGAACACCGGGGAGCTGTTTTTT. It specifies CASSQEGIQPHGNTGELFF.

The chain joins TRBV3-1 to TRBJ1-1, with TRBD1 matching 7 bases. This CDR3 contains 14 residues. The J segment lost 5 bases and the V segment lost 4 bases, leaving 7 bases of the junction unmatched. CDR1 and CDR2 (germline): LGHDT, YNNKEL (reference sequence). CDR3 sequence: CASSRQGIWTEAFF. The DNA for the CDR3 is TGTGCCAGCAGCCGACAGGGCATATGGACTGAAGCTTTCTTT.

The J gene is TRBJ1-1, the V gene TRBV5-4, with D unresolved. The length of the CDR3 is 12 residues. Germline V gene lookup returns CDR1 SGHNT and CDR2 YYREEE (reference sequence). Trimming stripped 4 bases from V and 5 bases from J, with 9 bases between. In nucleotides, the CDR3 is TGTGCCAGCAGCACACCGACAACTGAAGCTTTCTTT. Its protein product is CASSTPTTEAFF.

The genes are TRBV7-9 and TRBJ1-2; 9 bases align to TRBD1. Germline V gene sequence: CDR1 SEHNR, CDR2 FQNEAQ (reference sequence). J was trimmed by 4 bases and V by 1 base; bases with no gene match: 4. The CDR3 sequence is 15 residues long. CDR3 residues: CASSLDATGGYGYTF. DNA for the CDR3: TGTGCCAGCAGCTTAGATGCGACAGGGGGCTATGGCTACACCTTC.

The rearrangement links TRBV20-1 to TRBJ2-3; possibly TRBD1 or TRBD2 for D (7 bases each). The CDR3 extends over 15 amino acids. Germline lookup yields CDR1 DFQATT and CDR2 SNEGSKA (reference sequence). Trimming removed 3 bases at V and 11 bases at J, with 24 bases between. The CDR3 coding sequence is TGCAGTGCTAGGCCCCAGGGGGAGGGGCTGGCGAGGCAGTATTTT. Its protein is CSARPQGEGLARQYF.

This chain uses TRBV12-3 or TRBV12-4 with TRBJ1-5, with 7 bases identical to TRBD1. The CDR3 covers 15 residues. V shed 6 bases and J 1 base; nucleotides not matched to a gene: 6. This chain's CDR3 is CASSPQGRSNQPQHF. CDR3 DNA: TGTGCCAGCAGCCCACAGGGGCGAAGCAATCAGCCCCAGCATTTT.

Concerning this clonotype: Germline is not matched at one junction end, which may reflect a read error. J is TRBJ1-3 and V is TRBV20-1; TRBD1 is a possible D gene (5 bases). Germline V gene data show CDR1 as DFQATT and CDR2 as SNEGSKA (reference sequence). This CDR3 comprises 14 residues. The CDR3 here is CSATGDASENTIYF. The CDR3, as DNA: TGCAGTGCGACGGGGGACGCATCTGAAAACACCATATATTTT.

The CDR3, as DNA: TGTGCCAGCAGCCACGCAATCAATGAGCAGTTCTTC. Translating gives CASSHAINEQFF. The chain links TRBV3-1 to TRBJ2-1; D is unclear. CDR3 length: 12 amino acids. CDR1 LGHDT and CDR2 YNNKEL come from the germline V gene (reference sequence). Trimming left V 3 bases short and J 6 bases short, with 6 bases between.

The V gene is TRBV11-2, the J gene TRBJ1-4; D is unresolved. V gave up 0 bases and J gave up 1 base, with 6 bases separating them. CDR1 is SGHAT and CDR2 is FQNNGV in the germline V gene. CDR3 length: 15 amino acids. The DNA of the CDR3 is TGTGCCAGCAGCTTAGATTACAGAACTAATGAAAAACTGTTTTTT. It translates to CASSLDYRTNEKLFF.

The rearrangement joins TRBV6-6 to TRBJ2-5; no clear D gene. Between the trimmed V and J ends, which lost 0 bases and 5 bases, there was a span of 4 bases. Per germline, CDR1 MNHNY and CDR2 SVGAGI (reference sequence). The CDR3 consists of 12 residues. The DNA for the CDR3 is TGTGCCAGCAGTTACTCCTTCGAGACCCAGTACTTC. Translating gives CASSYSFETQYF.

V is TRBV2 and J is TRBJ1-5; tentatively, D is TRBD1 (5 bases). This CDR3 contains 15 residues. The V and J ends lost 6 bases and 3 bases respectively, with 15 bases between them. The germline CDR1 and CDR2 sequences are SNHLY and FYNNEI. The CDR3 protein is CASSTLDGTNQPQHF. The CDR3 DNA reads TGTGCCAGCAGCACCCTCGACGGGACCAATCAGCCCCAGCATTTT. Variable domain in full (rest from reference TRBV2 and TRBJ1-5): EPEVTQTPSHQVTQMGQEVILRCVPISNHLYFYWYRQILGQKVEFLVSFYNNEISEKSEIFDDQFSVERPDGSNFTLKIRSTKLEDSAMYFCASSTLDGTNQPQHFGDGTRLSIL.

In nucleotides, the CDR3 is TGTGCCACCCGGACTGTTAACAATGAGCAGTTCTTC. It is translated as CATRTVNNEQFF. The chain recombines TRBV6-5 with TRBJ2-1; weak D call: TRBD2 (5 bases). Trimming left V 10 bases short and J 5 bases short, with 12 bases between. CDR3 size: 12 residues. The germline CDR1 and CDR2 sequences are MNHEY and SVGAGI.

This rearrangement joins TRBV4-1 to TRBJ2-2, with D possibly being TRBD1 (6 bases). V was trimmed by 4 bases and J by 3 bases, leaving 9 bases between them. The CDR3 consists of 14 residues. The V gene's germline CDR1 is MGHRA and CDR2 YSYEKL. The chain's CDR3 is CASSPQGDTGELFF. The CDR3 region has the DNA TGCGCCAGCAGCCCACAGGGTGACACCGGGGAGCTGTTTTTT.

The V call is TRBV28, the J call TRBJ2-1; D remains unclear. From germline, CDR1 is MDHEN and CDR2 SYDVKM. This CDR3 region has 14 residues. The V end was cut by 7 bases, the J end by 9 bases, with 19 bases between. The CDR3 nucleotides read TGTGCCAGCATAAGAACATCCACCGTGGGTGAGCAGTTCTTC. Amino acids: CASIRTSTVGEQFF.

J is TRBJ2-7 and V is TRBV29-1, with D tentatively TRBD1 (8 bases). With 7 bases removed from V and 7 bases from J, the gap between germline ends came to 20 bases. Germline CDR1 and CDR2: SQVTM and ANQGSEA. This CDR3 region has 13 residues. DNA for the CDR3: TGCAGCGCCCGGACAGGGAGGGGGTGGGAGCAGTACTTC. It codes for CSARTGRGWEQYF.

The chain joins TRBV6-1 to TRBJ2-7; 12 nucleotides agree with TRBD1. Looked up from germline, CDR1 is MNHNS and CDR2 is SASEGT. The J segment lost 3 bases and the V segment lost 6 bases, leaving 6 bases of the junction unmatched. This CDR3 region has 15 residues. CDR3 in DNA: TGTGCCAGCAGCCCTGGGACAGGGGGCCTCTACGAGCAGTACTTC. This gives the protein CASSPGTGGLYEQYF.

The chain is built from TRBV24-1 and TRBJ1-2; the D gene is possibly TRBD1 (5 bases). V was cut by 9 bases and J by 2 bases, with 15 bases left in between. Germline loops: CDR1 KGHDR, CDR2 SFDVKD. The CDR3 covers 14 residues. Here the CDR3 reads CATGGNGENYGYTF. CDR3 sequence (DNA): TGTGCCACCGGGGGGAACGGGGAGAACTATGGCTACACCTTC.

V usage is TRBV7-3 and J usage is TRBJ2-5; no clear D gene. This CDR3 contains 13 residues. Trimming left V 0 bases short and J 4 bases short, with 6 bases between. Germline V gene lookup returns CDR1 SGHTA and CDR2 FQGTGA. The CDR3 protein is CASSLTPAETQYF. The DNA for the CDR3 is TGTGCCAGCAGCTTAACTCCCGCAGAGACCCAGTACTTC.

This chain uses TRBV3-1 with TRBJ2-2, with D possibly TRBD2 on 6 matching bases. Germline V gene lookup returns CDR1 LGHDT and CDR2 YNNKEL (reference sequence). Trimming left V 2 bases short and J 5 bases short, with 12 bases between. CDR3 length: 15 residues. The CDR3 sequence is CASSQRGEATGELFF. For the CDR3, the DNA is TGTGCCAGCAGCCAACGAGGGGAGGCGACCGGGGAGCTGTTTTTT.